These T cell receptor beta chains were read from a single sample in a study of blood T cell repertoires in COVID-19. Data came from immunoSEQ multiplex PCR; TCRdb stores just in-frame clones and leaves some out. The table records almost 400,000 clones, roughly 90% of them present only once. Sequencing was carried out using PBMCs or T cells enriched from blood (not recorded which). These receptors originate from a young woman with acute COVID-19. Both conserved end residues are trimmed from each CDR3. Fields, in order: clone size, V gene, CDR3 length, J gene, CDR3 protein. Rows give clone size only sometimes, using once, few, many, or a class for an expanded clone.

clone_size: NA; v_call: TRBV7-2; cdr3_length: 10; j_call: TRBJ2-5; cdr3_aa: ASSVTDETQY
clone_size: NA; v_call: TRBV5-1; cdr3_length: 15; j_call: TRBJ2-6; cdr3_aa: ASSLERGGSGANVLT
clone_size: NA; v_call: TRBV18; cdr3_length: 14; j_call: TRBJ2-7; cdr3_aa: ASSPGPGQGVYEQY
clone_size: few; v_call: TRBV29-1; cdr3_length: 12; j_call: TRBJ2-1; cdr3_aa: SVEIAGGNNEQF
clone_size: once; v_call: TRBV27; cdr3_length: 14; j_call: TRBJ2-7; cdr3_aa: ASSLSEAGAAYEQY
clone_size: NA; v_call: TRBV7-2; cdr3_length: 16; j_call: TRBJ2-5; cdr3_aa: ASSSRLAGGPSQETQY
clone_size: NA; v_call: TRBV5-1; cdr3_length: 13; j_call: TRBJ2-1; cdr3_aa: ASSLGDSSYNEQF
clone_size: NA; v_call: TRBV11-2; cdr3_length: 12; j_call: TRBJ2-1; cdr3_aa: ASSLTWRANEQF
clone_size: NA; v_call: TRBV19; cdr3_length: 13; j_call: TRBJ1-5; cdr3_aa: ASRRTGDSNQPQH
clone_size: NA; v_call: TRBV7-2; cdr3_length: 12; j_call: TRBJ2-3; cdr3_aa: ASRPQSVTDTQY
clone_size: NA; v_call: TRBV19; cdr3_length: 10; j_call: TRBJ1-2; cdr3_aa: ASSDSNYGYT
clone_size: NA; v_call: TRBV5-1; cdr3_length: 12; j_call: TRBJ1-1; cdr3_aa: ASTQGALNTEAF
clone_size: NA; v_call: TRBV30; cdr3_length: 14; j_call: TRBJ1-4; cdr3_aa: AWNSPGGPTNEKLF
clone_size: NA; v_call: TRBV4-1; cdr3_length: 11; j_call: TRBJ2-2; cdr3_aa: ASSLTGAGELF
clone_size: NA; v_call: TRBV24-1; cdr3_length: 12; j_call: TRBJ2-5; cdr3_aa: ATSDFDRDQTQY
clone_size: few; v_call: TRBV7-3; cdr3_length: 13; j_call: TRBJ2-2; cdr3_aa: ASSAGLANTGELF
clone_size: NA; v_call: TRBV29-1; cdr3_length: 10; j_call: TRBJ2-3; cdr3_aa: SVGQGTDTQY
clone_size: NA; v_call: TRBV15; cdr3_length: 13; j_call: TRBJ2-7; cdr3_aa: ATSSRLAGLYEQY
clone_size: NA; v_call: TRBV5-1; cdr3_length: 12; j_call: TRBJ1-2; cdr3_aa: ASTTGVLGYGYT
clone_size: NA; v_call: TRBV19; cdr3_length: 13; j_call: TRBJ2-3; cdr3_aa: ASSIERGSTDTQY
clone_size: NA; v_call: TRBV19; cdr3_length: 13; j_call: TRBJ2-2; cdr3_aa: ASSPGDRNTGELF
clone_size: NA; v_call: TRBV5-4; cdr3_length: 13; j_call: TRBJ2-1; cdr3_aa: ASSYASPRYNEQF
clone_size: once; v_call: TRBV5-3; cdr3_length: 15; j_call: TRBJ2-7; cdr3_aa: ARSRGLAGDFVYEQY
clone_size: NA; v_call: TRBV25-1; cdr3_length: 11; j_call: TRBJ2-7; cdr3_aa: ASSDGYSYEQY
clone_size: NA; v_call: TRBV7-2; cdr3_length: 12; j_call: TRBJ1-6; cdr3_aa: ASSTQGTDSPLH
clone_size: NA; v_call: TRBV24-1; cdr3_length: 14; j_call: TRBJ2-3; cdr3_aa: ATSDAAVEPPYTQY
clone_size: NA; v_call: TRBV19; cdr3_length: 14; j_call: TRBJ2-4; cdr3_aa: ASSIQTGGAKNIQY
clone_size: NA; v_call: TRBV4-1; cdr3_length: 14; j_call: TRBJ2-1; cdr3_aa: ASSLGGLAAYNEQF
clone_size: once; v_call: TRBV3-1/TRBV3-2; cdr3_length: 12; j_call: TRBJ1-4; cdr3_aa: ASSQRGQVEKLF